A selection of T cell receptor beta chains follows, all from one sample in a study of persistence of HIV-infected CD4 T cells. Method: immunoSEQ multiplex PCR; TCRdb's copy keeps in-frame clones and lacks some. The top ten clones hold 1.5% to 2% of a sample with 35,000 to 40,000 clones, approximately 84% of them seen once. No cognate antigen is known for these TCRs. Specimen: CD4+ T cells sorted from PBMCs after roughly 18-hour stimulation, collected from a patient who received antiretroviral therapy. These receptors originate from an adult man with HIV who was CMV-seropositive. The CDR3 runs from the conserved cysteine through the conserved F or W. A D gene is named only where the DNA matches it firmly. Where a row states a size, it is once, few, many or the class of an expanded clone; other rows omit it.

V	D	J	size	DNA	CDR3
TRBV19	NA	TRBJ2-1	NA	TGTGCCAGTAGTCCCCTAGCAGCCCCAGGTGAGGAGCAGTTCTTC	CASSPLAAPGEEQFF
TRBV4-2	TRBD1	TRBJ1-6	once	TGTGCCAGCAGCCAACTTCTAGGACAGGGAGGGAATTCACCCCTCCACTTT	CASSQLLGQGGNSPLHF
TRBV7-3	NA	TRBJ1-3	NA	TGTGCCAGCGCGGCGGGGGCAGGCGGAAACACCATATATTTT	CASAAGAGGNTIYF
TRBV18	NA	TRBJ1-1	NA	TGTGCCAGCTCAGGACCCGGGACACCCAACACTGAAGCTTTCTTT	CASSGPGTPNTEAFF
TRBV27	TRBD1	TRBJ2-3	NA	TGTGCCAGCGGGTCGGGACAGCCTAGCACAGATACGCAGTATTTT	CASGSGQPSTDTQYF
TRBV5-4	TRBD2	TRBJ2-7	NA	TGTGCCAGCAGCCTGTTGGGGGGGTCCTACGAGCAGTACTTC	CASSLLGGSYEQYF
TRBV6-5	TRBD1	TRBJ1-2	NA	TGTGCCAGCAGAAAAACCGGGACAGACTATGGCTACACCTTC	CASRKTGTDYGYTF
TRBV18	NA	TRBJ2-3	once	TGTGCCAGCTCTCCAAGGGGGGCCCTCACAGATACGCAGTATTTT	CASSPRGALTDTQYF
TRBV11-3	NA	TRBJ1-2	few	TGTGCCAGCAGCCGGGACGGCTATGGCTACACCTTC	CASSRDGYGYTF
TRBV7-8	NA	TRBJ1-2	NA	TGTGCCAGCAGCCTCCGGTTGGACGCGACTGCTGGCTACACCTTC	CASSLRLDATAGYTF
TRBV10-3	NA	TRBJ1-2	once	TGTGCCATCAGGGACGCTAGGTATGGAGGCTACACCTTC	CAIRDARYGGYTF
TRBV28	NA	TRBJ2-7	NA	TGTGCCAGCAGTTGGGACGCTTCCTACGAGCAGTACTTC	CASSWDASYEQYF
TRBV6-5	NA	TRBJ1-3	NA	TGTGCCAGCAGTTACTCGGGCAGACCCTCGGGAAACACCATATATTTT	CASSYSGRPSGNTIYF
TRBV2	NA	TRBJ1-5	NA	TGTGCCAGCAGTGGACAGTTTAGCAATCAGCCCCAGCATTTT	CASSGQFSNQPQHF
TRBV25-1	NA	TRBJ2-1	NA	TGTGCCAGCAGTGAATACAGAGACAATGAGCAGTTCTTC	CASSEYRDNEQFF
TRBV28	NA	TRBJ2-3	NA	TGTGCCAGCAGAGGGGGAGAAGATACGCAGTATTTT	CASRGGEDTQYF
TRBV10-2	NA	TRBJ1-1	NA	TGCGCCAGCAGCAGGGACCAGGAAGCTTTCTTT	CASSRDQEAFF
TRBV6-5	NA	TRBJ1-6	NA	TGTGCCAGCAGCGGGACACGAAATAATTCACCCCTCCACTTT	CASSGTRNNSPLHF
TRBV4-1	NA	TRBJ2-3	NA	TGCGCCAGCAGCCAAGATAAGGGTAATACGCAGTATTTT	CASSQDKGNTQYF
TRBV4-2	NA	TRBJ2-7	NA	TGTGCCAGCAGCCAAGTGGGGTCCTACGAGCAGTACTTC	CASSQVGSYEQYF
TRBV28	TRBD1	TRBJ1-5	once	TGTGCCAGCAGTTGGGACAGATATCAGCCCCAGCATTTT	CASSWDRYQPQHF
TRBV3-1/TRBV3-2	NA	TRBJ1-2	NA	TGTGCCAGCAGCCAAGAGTCGGGGACCGGCCGTGGCTACACCTTC	CASSQESGTGRGYTF
TRBV6-5	NA	TRBJ1-1	NA	TGTGCCAGCACCACAGGGACCACTGAAGCTTTCTTT	CASTTGTTEAFF
TRBV15	NA	TRBJ1-4	NA	TGTGCCACCAGCAGAGACCCCCTCATGGATGAAAAACTGTTTTTT	CATSRDPLMDEKLFF
TRBV2	TRBD1	TRBJ2-3	NA	TGTGCCAGTCTTAGGCAGGGGGCACATACGCAGTATTTT	CASLRQGAHTQYF
TRBV6-5	NA	TRBJ1-2	few	TGTGCCAGCAGTTACTCGAGGAACGCGGGGGCGGGTGGCTACACCTTC	CASSYSRNAGAGGYTF
TRBV7-8	NA	TRBJ1-1	NA	TGTGCCAGCGCCCGGGACGAGAACACTGAAGCTTTCTTT	CASARDENTEAFF
TRBV19	TRBD1	TRBJ2-3	NA	TGTGCCAGTAGTCCGCAGGACAGGGGGACTACGCAGTATTTT	CASSPQDRGTTQYF
TRBV2	NA	TRBJ1-5	NA	TGTGCCAGCAGGGACAACTTTAGCAATCAGCCCCAGCATTTT	CASRDNFSNQPQHF
TRBV28	NA	TRBJ2-1	NA	TGTGCCAGCAGTTTACGCCGAGAGCAGTTCTTC	CASSLRREQFF
TRBV27	NA	TRBJ1-1	once	TGTGCCAGCAGGAGGTCCGGGACGAATGAAGCTTTCTTT	CASRRSGTNEAFF
TRBV6-5	NA	TRBJ2-7	once	TGTGCCAGCAGTTCCTCTCCCAGCTCCTACGAGCAGTACTTC	CASSSSPSSYEQYF
TRBV18	TRBD1	TRBJ2-6	NA	TGTGCCAGCTCACCTGGACAGGGGGCTGATGGGGCCAACGTCCTGACTTTC	CASSPGQGADGANVLTF
TRBV19	NA	TRBJ2-4	NA	TGTGCCAGTCGCCTCAGCGGGTCGAACATTCAGTACTTC	CASRLSGSNIQYF
TRBV15	NA	TRBJ1-5	NA	TGTGCCACCAGCAGAGAGAGTAGCAATCAGCCCCAGCATTTT	CATSRESSNQPQHF
TRBV5-4	NA	TRBJ1-5	NA	TGTGCCAGCAGCGTGGACCCGCGGGGCAATCAGCCCCAGCATTTT	CASSVDPRGNQPQHF